This paragraph covers one T cell receptor beta chain sequence. Its specificity is unknown. The record originates from a study of shared clonotypes between healthy human individuals. Findings and caveats of the study: At large depth, rarefaction still showed sorted-subset sequencing to be incomplete.

Naive CD8 cells, CD45RO-negative and positively selected for CCR7, excluded terminally differentiated effector memory CD45RA+ cells. Each donor was a Caucasian adult residing in Nashville, Tennessee. This CDR3 is built from 17 residues. Trimming left V 0 bases short and J 3 bases short, with 17 bases between. The germline CDR1 and CDR2 sequences are SGHAT and FQNNGV. Running of the assay took place at deep level. The authors split each subset's genomic DNA evenly across several immunoSEQ plates. Measured with immunoSEQ multiplex PCR; TCRdb has only the in-frame clones, and not every one. The sample holds about 2,100,000 clones, 90% to 95% seen once.

The chain joins TRBV11-2 to TRBJ2-5; D perhaps matches TRBD2 (6 bases). Material: naive CD8+ T cells from PBMCs. The source is a man aged 18 to 30 in good health. Some clones in this sample may be carry-over from other donors' samples. CDR3 DNA: TGTGCCAGCAGCTTAGATTACGGCGGGCCGGGGGAAGAGACCCAGTACTTC. Protein: CASSLDYGGPGEETQYF.